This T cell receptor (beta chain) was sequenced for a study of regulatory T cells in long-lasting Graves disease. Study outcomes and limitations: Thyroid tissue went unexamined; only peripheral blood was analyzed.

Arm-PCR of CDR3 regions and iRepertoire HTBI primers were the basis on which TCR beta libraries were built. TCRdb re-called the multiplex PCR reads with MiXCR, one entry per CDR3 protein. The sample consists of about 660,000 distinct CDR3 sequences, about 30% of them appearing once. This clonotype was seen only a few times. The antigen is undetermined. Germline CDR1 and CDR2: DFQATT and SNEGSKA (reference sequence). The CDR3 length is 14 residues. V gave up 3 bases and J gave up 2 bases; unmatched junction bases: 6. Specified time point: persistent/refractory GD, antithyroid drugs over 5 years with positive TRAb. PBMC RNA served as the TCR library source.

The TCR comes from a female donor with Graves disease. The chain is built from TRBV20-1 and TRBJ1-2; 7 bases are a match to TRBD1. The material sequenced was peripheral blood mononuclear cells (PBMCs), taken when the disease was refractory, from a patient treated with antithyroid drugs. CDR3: CSASVTTGNYGYTF. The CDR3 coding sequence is TGCAGTGCTAGCGTAACGACAGGGAACTATGGCTACACCTTC.